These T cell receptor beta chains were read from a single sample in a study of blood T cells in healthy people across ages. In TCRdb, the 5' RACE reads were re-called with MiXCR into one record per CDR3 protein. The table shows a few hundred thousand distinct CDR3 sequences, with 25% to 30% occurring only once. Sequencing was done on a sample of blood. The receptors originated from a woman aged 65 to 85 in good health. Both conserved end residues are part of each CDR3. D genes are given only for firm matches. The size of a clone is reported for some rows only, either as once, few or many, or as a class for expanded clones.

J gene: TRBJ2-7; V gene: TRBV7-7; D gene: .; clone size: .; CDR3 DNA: TGTGCTAGCAGCCCAGGGGGAGGGCGCGAGCAGTACTTC; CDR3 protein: CASSPGGGREQYF
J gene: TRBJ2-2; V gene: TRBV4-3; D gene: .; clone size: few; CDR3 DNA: TGCGCCAGCAGCCATTTAAGGGGGGCCGGCGCCGGGGAGCTGTTTTTT; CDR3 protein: CASSHLRGAGAGELFF
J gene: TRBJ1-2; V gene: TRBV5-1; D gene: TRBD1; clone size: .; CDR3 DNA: TGCGCCAGCAGCTTGTCCCCTTTCGGGCAGGGGGAATATGGCTACACCTTC; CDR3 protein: CASSLSPFGQGEYGYTF
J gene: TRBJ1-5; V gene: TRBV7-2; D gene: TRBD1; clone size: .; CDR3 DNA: TGTGCCAGCAGCTTAGGGGAGGGGGCACAATATAGCAATCAGCCCCAGCATTTT; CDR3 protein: CASSLGEGAQYSNQPQHF
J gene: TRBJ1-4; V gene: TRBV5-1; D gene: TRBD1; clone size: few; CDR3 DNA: TGCGCCAGCAGCTTGGGACAGGGTAGAACTAATGAAAAACTGTTTTTT; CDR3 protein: CASSLGQGRTNEKLFF
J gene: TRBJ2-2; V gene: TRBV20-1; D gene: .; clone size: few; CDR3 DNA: TGCAGTGCTAGGGGGCGGGGGAACACCGGGGAGCTGTTTTTT; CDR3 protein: CSARGRGNTGELFF
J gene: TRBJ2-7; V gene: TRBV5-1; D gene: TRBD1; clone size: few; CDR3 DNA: TGCGCCAGCAGTTGGGGACAGGGAAGGTCGAAAACCTACGAGCAGTACTTC; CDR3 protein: CASSWGQGRSKTYEQYF
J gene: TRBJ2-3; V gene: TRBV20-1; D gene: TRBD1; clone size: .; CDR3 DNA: TGCAGTGCCCCGGACAGGGTGGGAGATACGCAGTATTTT; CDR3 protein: CSAPDRVGDTQYF
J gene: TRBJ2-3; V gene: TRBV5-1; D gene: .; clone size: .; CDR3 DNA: TGCGCCAGCGGAGTAGTCACAGATACGCAGTATTTT; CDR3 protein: CASGVVTDTQYF
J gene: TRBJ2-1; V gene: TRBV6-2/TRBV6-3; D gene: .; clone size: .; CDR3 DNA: TGTGCCAGCAGCCACGGGGAGCGGGTAGACAATGAGCAGTTCTTC; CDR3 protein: CASSHGERVDNEQFF
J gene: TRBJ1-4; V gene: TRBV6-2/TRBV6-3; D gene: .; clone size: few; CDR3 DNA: TGTGCCAGCAGTGATCCGGGACGGTATGAAAAACTGTTTTTT; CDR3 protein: CASSDPGRYEKLFF
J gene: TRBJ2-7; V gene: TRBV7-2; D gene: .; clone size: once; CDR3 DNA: TGTGCCAGCACCGAAAACGGACTTTACGAGCAGTACTTC; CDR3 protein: CASTENGLYEQYF
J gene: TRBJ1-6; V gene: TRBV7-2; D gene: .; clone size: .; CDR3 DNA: TGTGCCAGCAGGCAGGCGCACAGCTCCTATAATTCACCCCTCCACTTT; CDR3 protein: CASRQAHSSYNSPLHF
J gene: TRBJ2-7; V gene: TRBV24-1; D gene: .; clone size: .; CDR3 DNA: TGTGCCACCAGTCGAGGAGGTTCCTACGAGCAGTACTTC; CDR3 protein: CATSRGGSYEQYF
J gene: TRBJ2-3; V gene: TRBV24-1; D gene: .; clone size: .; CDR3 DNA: TGTGCCACCAGTTTTGCAGGGGCAGATACGCAGTATTTT; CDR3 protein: CATSFAGADTQYF
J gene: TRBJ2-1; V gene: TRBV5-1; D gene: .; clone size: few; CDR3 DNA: TGCGCCAGTAGCACGGACAGCTCCTACAATGAGCAGTTCTTC; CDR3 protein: CASSTDSSYNEQFF
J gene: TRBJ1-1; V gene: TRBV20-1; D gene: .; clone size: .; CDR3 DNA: TGCAGTGCTAGAGACCAGCCCCGTGAAGCTTTCTTT; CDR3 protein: CSARDQPREAFF
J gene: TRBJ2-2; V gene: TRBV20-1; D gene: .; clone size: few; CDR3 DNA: TGCAGTGCTAGAGCTCTTGGGATCGGGGAGCTGTTTTTT; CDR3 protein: CSARALGIGELFF
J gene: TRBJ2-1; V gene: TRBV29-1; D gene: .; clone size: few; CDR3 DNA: TGCAGCGGACTGGGACTCCTGGGAGCTTATGAGCAGTTCTTC; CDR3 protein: CSGLGLLGAYEQFF
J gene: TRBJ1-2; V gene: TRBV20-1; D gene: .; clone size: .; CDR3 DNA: TGCAGTGCTAGAGTTGGAACAGCCGACTATGGCTACACCTTC; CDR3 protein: CSARVGTADYGYTF
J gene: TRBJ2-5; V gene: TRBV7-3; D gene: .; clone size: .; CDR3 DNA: TGTGCCAGCAGCTTTGGCGGGGACCGGGGGGAGACCCAGTACTTC; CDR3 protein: CASSFGGDRGETQYF
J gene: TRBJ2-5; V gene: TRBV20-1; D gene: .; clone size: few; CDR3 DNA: TGCAGTGCTCGGGCAGGGGATGGGGAGACCCAGTACTTC; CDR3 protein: CSARAGDGETQYF
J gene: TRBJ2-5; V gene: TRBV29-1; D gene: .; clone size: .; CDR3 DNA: TGCAGCGTTGAATCGGGTCGGGGGGCAGAAGAGACCCAGTACTTC; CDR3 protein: CSVESGRGAEETQYF
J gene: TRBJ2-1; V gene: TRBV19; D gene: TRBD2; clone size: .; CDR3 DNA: TGTGCCAGTAGTCCTAACGGGGGGAGCTACAATGAGCAGTTCTTC; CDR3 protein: CASSPNGGSYNEQFF
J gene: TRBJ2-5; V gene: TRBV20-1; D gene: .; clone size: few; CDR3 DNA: TGCAGTGCTAGAGTTAGCGTGGGATTGGAGACCCAGTACTTC; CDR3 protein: CSARVSVGLETQYF
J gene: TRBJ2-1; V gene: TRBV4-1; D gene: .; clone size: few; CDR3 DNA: TGCGCCAGCAGCCAAGATCGGGAACCAACCGGGAATGAGCAGTTCTTC; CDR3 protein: CASSQDREPTGNEQFF
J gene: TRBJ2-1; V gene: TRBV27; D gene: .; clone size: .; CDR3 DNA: TGTGCCAGCAGTGACCGGGACTTGAGACCCTACAATGAGCAGTTCTTC; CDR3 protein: CASSDRDLRPYNEQFF
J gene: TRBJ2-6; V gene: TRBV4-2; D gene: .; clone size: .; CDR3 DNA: TGTGCCAGCAGCATCGGAGCCCCAGCCTCTGGGGCCAACGTCCTGACTTTC; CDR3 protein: CASSIGAPASGANVLTF
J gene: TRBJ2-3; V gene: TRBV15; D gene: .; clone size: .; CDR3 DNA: TGTGCCACCAGCAGAGCCATACATACGCAGTATTTT; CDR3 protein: CATSRAIHTQYF
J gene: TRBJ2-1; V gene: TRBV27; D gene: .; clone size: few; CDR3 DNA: TGTGCCAGCAGTCCTCGACGGATTAAGGGCAATGAGCAGTTCTTC; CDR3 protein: CASSPRRIKGNEQFF
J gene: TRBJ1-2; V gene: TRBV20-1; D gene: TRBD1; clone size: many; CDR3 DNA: TGCAGTGCCCACAGGGGGCAGGTTGGCTACACCTTC; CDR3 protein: CSAHRGQVGYTF
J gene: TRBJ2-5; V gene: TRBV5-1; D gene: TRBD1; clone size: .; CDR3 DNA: TGCGCCAGCAGCTTATACGGGGACAGTCAAGAGACCCAGTACTTC; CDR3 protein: CASSLYGDSQETQYF
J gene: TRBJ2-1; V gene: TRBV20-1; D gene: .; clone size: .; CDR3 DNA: TGCAGTGCTCTGGACGGTAGCGGTATCGAGGAGCAGTTCTTC; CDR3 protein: CSALDGSGIEEQFF
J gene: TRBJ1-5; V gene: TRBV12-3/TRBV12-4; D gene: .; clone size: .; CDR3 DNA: TGTGCCAGCAGCCTGGGTCAGGAGCAAGGGCCCCAGCATTTT; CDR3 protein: CASSLGQEQGPQHF
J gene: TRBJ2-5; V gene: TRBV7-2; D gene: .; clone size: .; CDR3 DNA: TGTGCCAGCACGCCACGCACCAACCAAGAGACCCAGTACTTC; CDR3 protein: CASTPRTNQETQYF
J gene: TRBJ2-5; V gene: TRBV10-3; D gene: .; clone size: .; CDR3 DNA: TGTGCCATCAGTGGACAGGCGGGGTACAAAGAGACCCAGTACTTC; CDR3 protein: CAISGQAGYKETQYF
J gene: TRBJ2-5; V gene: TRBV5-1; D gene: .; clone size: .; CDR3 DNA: TGCGCCAGCAGCGCCGGACCGCAAGAGACCCAGTACTTC; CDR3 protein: CASSAGPQETQYF
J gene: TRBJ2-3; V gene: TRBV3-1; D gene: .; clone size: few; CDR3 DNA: TGTGCCAGCAGCCGAACCGGGGAAGCGCAGTATTTT; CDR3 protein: CASSRTGEAQYF
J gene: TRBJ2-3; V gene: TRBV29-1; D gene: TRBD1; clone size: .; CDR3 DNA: TGCAGCGTTGTAAAGGGGGCGATGGATACGCAGTATTTT; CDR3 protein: CSVVKGAMDTQYF
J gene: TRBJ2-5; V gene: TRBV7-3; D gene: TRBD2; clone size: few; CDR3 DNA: TGTGCCAGCAGCTTAAACCCCCCGACACTAGCGGGGGGAGAGACCCAGTACTTC; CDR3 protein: CASSLNPPTLAGGETQYF
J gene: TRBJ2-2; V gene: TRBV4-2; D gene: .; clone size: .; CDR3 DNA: TGTGCCAGCAGCCAAGGGGTGGCGGGCACCGGGGAGCTGTTTTTT; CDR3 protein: CASSQGVAGTGELFF
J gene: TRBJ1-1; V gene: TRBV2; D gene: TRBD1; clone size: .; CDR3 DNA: TGTGCCAGCAGTGTGAGGGACAGGAGGACTGAAGCTTTCTTT; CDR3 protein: CASSVRDRRTEAFF
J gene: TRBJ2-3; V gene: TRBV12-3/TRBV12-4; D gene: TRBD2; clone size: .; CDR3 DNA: TGTGCCAGCTCGCCCGGACTAGACACAGATACGCAGTATTTT; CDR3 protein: CASSPGLDTDTQYF
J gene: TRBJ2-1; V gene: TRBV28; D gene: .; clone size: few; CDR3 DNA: TGTGCCAGCGGCCAGGTGGTCAGTGAGCAGTTCTTC; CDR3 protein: CASGQVVSEQFF
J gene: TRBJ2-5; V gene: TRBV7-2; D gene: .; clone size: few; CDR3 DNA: TGTGCCAGCAGCGTGGTCCCTGGAGGGGAGACCCAGTACTTC; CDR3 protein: CASSVVPGGETQYF
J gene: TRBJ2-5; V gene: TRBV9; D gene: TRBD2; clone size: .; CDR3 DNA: TGTGCCGACAGTCCAGGGACTAGCGGAGAAGAGACCCAGTACTTC; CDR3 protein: CADSPGTSGEETQYF
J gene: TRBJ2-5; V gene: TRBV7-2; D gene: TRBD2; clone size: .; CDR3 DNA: TGTGCCAGCAGCTCTCAGCGGGGGTCAGGGGAGACCCAGTACTTC; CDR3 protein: CASSSQRGSGETQYF
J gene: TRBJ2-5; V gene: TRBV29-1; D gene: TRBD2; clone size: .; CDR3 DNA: TGCAGCGTTGATTTTAGCGGGGGCCGCGAGACCCAGTACTTC; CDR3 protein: CSVDFSGGRETQYF
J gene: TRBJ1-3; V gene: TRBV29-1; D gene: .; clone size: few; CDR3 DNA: TGCAGCGTTGAATTGGCACCTGGAAACACCATATATTTT; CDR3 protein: CSVELAPGNTIYF
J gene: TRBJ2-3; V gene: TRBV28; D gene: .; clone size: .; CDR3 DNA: TGTGCCAGCAGTTTACCCGAGGGGAGCACAGATACGCAGTATTTT; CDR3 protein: CASSLPEGSTDTQYF
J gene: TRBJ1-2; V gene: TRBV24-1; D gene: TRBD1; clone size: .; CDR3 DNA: TGTGCCACCAGTGACACTAGGACAGGGGCAGATGGCTACACCTTC; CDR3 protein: CATSDTRTGADGYTF
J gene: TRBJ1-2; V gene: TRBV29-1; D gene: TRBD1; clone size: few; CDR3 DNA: TGCAGCGTTGGCCCTGGGACAGGCGGGTATGGCTACACCTTC; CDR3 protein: CSVGPGTGGYGYTF